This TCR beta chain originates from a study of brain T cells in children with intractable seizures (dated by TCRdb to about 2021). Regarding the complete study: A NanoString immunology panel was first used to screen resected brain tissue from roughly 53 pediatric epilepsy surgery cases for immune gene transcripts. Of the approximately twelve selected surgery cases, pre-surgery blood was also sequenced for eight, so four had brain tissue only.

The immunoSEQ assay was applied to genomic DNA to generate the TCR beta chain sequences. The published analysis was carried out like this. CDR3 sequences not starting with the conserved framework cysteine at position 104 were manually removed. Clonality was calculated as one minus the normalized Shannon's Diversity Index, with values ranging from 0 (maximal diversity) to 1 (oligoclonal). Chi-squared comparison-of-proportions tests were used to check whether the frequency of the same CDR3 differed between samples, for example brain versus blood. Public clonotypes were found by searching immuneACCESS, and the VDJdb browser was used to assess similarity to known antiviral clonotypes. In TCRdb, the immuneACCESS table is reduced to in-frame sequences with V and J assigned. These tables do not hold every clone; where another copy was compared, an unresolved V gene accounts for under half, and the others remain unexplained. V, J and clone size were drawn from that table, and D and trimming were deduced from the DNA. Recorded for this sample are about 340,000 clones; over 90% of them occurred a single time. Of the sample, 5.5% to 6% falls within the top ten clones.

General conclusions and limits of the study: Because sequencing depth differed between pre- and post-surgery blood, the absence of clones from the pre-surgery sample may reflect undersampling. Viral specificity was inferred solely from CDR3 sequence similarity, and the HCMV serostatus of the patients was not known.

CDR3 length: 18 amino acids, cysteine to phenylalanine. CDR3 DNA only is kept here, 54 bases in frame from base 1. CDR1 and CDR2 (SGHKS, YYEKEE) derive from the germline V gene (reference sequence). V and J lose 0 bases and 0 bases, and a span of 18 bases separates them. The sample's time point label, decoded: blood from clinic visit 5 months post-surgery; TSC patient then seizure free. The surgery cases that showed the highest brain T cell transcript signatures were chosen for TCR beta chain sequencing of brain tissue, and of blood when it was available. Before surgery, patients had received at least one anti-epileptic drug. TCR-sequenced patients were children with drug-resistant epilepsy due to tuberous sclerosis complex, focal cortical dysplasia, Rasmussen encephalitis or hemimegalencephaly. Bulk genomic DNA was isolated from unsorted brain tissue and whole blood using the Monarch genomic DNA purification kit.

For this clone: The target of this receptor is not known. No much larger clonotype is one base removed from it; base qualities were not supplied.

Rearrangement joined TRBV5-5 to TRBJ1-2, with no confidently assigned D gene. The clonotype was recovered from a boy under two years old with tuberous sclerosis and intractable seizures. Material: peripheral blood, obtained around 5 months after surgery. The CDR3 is CASSLAVADAIPNYGYTF. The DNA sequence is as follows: TGTGCCAGCAGCTTGGCGGTAGCAGATGCCATCCCTAACTATGGCTACACCTTC. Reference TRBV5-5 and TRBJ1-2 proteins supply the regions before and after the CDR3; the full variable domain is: DAGVTQSPTHLIKTRGQQVTLRCSPISGHKSVSWYQQVLGQGPQFIFQYYEKEERGRGNFPDRFSARQFPNYSSELNVNALLLGDSALYLCASSLAVADAIPNYGYTFGSGTRLTVV.